This TCR beta chain was sequenced for a study of shared clonotypes between healthy human individuals. Trimming cost V 2 bases and J 5 bases, with 10 bases left between them. The CDR3 extends over 12 amino acids. The germline V gene has CDR1 SQVTM and CDR2 ANQGSEA. Assay execution took place at the deep level. Sequencing used immunoSEQ multiplex PCR; TCRdb keeps in-frame clones, though not all of them. The data contain over 2,000,000 clones, 90% to 95% of them seen just once; the ten biggest clones take up 1.5% to 2%. The naive CD8 population came from CD45RO-negative cells selected for CCR7, without terminally differentiated effector memory CD45RA+ cells.

This sequence originates from a man between 18 and 29 years old in good health. Some clones in this sample may be carry-over from other donors' samples. The sequenced material came from naive CD8+ T cells from PBMCs. The chain uses TRBV29-1 and TRBJ2-7, with D uncertain. DNA of the CDR3: TGCAGCGTTGAAACGGGTTGGAACGAGCAGTACTTC. It is translated as CSVETGWNEQYF.